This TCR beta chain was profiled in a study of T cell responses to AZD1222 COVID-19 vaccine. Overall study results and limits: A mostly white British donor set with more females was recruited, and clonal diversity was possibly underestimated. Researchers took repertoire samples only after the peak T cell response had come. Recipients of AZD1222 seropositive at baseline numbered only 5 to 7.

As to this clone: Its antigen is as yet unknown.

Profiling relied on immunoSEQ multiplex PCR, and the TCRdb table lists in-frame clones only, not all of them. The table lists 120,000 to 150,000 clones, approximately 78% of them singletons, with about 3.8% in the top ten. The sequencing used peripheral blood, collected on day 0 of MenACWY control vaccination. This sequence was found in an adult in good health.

DNA of the CDR3: TGTGCCAGCAGCTTAGGCCCCTCCTACAATGAGCAGTTCTTC. Encoded protein: CASSLGPSYNEQFF. V and J are TRBV7-2 and TRBJ2-1, with D unresolved. Trimming shortened V by 1 base and J by 0 bases, and 4 bases separated the two germline ends. The length of the CDR3 is 14 residues. In germline, CDR1 is SGHTA, CDR2 FQGNSA. Full variable domain (outside the CDR3, taken from reference TRBV7-2 and TRBJ2-1): GAGVSQSPSNKVTEKGKDVELRCDPISGHTALYWYRQSLGQGLEFLIYFQGNSAPDKSGLPSDRFSAERTGGSVSTLTIQRTQQEDSAVYLCASSLGPSYNEQFFGPGTRLTVL.